The 8 T cell receptor beta chains below all came from one sample that was sequenced in a study of blood T cell repertoires in COVID-19. Assay: immunoSEQ multiplex PCR; the TCRdb copy retains only in-frame clones and omits some. Of 270,000 or so clones in the sample, 80% to 90% were seen once. The sample consisted of peripheral blood. The receptor source for this set is a woman aged 45-65 years who had recovered from COVID-19.

The chain combines TRBV27 with TRBJ1-3; D gene ambiguous. V was cut by 4 bases and J by 0 bases, with 16 bases left in between. The CDR3 totals 17 residues. Germline V CDR1 and CDR2: MNHEY, SMNVEV (reference sequence). The CDR3 region is CASSYRGGLISGNTIYF. The CDR3 nucleotides read TGTGCCAGCAGTTACCGGGGAGGGCTCATCTCTGGAAACACCATATATTTT.

This clone was observed a single time. This sequence joins TRBV27 and TRBJ2-7, with 8 bases aligning to TRBD1. The CDR3 contains 17 residues. Germline V gene data show CDR1 as MNHEY and CDR2 as SMNVEV (reference sequence). V shed 3 bases and J 5 bases; nucleotides not matched to a gene: 15. The CDR3 region has the DNA TGTGCCAGCAGTTTGGCCGGACAGGGCGTTTTTCGGGACGAGCAGTACTTC. Protein product: CASSLAGQGVFRDEQYF.

This chain links TRBV6-5 with TRBJ2-7, with D maybe TRBD1 (6 bases). Germline V gene sequence: CDR1 MNHEY, CDR2 SVGAGI. Trimming took off 8 bases at V and 0 bases at J, with 14 bases between the two ends. The CDR3 extends over 14 amino acids. The CDR3 loop is CASSPARGSYEQYF. CDR3 bases: TGTGCCAGCTCCCCTGCCAGGGGCTCCTACGAGCAGTACTTC.

This rearrangement joins TRBV4-1 to TRBJ1-1; possible D gene TRBD1, 6 bases. Germline loops: CDR1 MGHRA, CDR2 YSYEKL. The CDR3 extends over 14 amino acids. V was shortened by 4 bases and J by 0 bases, with 9 bases between the two germline ends. CDR3 sequence reads: CASSRGQLNTEAFF. DNA for the CDR3: TGCGCCAGCAGCCGAGGACAGTTGAACACTGAAGCTTTCTTT.

This clone occurred a few times. The chain has TRBV5-1 and TRBJ2-5; TRBD1 might be the D (7 bases). Trimming took 2 bases from V and 3 from J, leaving 14 bases between them. Germline lookup yields CDR1 SGHRS and CDR2 YFSETQ. This CDR3 contains 15 residues. The CDR3 reads CASSFVGRGEETQYF. DNA for the CDR3: TGCGCCAGCAGCTTTGTTGGCAGGGGGGAAGAGACCCAGTACTTC. Drawing the rest from reference TRBV5-1 and TRBJ2-5, the complete variable domain is KAGVTQTPRYLIKTRGQQVTLSCSPISGHRSVSWYQQTPGQGLQFLFEYFSETQRNKGNFPGRFSGRQFSNSRSEMNVSTLELGDSALYLCASSFVGRGEETQYFGPGTRLLVL.

A note on this clone: One junction end disagrees with the germline gene, perhaps due to a read error. This sequence joins TRBV7-2 and TRBJ2-5; 9 bases map to TRBD2. Germline-derived CDR1 and CDR2 are SGHTA and FQGNSA. The CDR3 totals 13 residues. The CDR3 DNA is TGTGCCAGCAGCCTAGCGGGACTGGAGACCCAGTACTTC. Translated, it gives CASSLAGLETQYF.

The chain has TRBV4-3 and TRBJ1-5, with D maybe TRBD1 (5 bases). Per germline, CDR1 LGHNA and CDR2 YSLEER. The CDR3 runs 13 residues. The ends were cut back, 3 bases at V and 3 bases at J, with 6 bases in the middle. DNA of the CDR3: TGCGCCAGCAGCCAGACAGACAATCAGCCCCAGCATTTT. This translates into CASSQTDNQPQHF.

The CDR3 sequence: CASSFYGGLETQYF. The CDR3 DNA follows: TGTGCCAGCAGTTTTTACGGGGGTTTAGAGACCCAGTACTTC. The chain uses TRBV27 and TRBJ2-5; perhaps TRBD2 as D (6 bases). V was cut by 3 bases and J by 4 bases, with 12 bases left in between. Per germline, CDR1 MNHEY and CDR2 SMNVEV (reference sequence). The CDR3 consists of 14 residues.